A selection of T cell receptor beta chains follows, all from one sample in a study of blood T cell repertoires in COVID-19. The assay was immunoSEQ multiplex PCR, and TCRdb's table has in-frame clones only and misses some. The sample contains about 100,000 clones, around nine tenths of which appear only once. The sequenced material came from peripheral blood. The receptors were gathered from a woman aged 25 to 39 with acute or convalescent COVID-19. Both conserved end residues are part of each CDR3. A D gene is named only where the DNA matches it firmly. Part of the rows lack a size; the others show once, few, many or a class for expanded clones.

TRBJ1-1 TRBV5-6 TRBD1 - CASRLTGGKDTEAFF TGTGCCAGCAGACTTACAGGGGGCAAGGACACTGAAGCTTTCTTT
TRBJ1-5 TRBV2 TRBD1 - CASSGLRTGAQPQHF TGTGCCAGCAGTGGACTCCGGACAGGGGCTCAGCCCCAGCATTTT
TRBJ1-6 TRBV6-5 - - CASSLRDSSYNSPLHF TGTGCCAGCAGTTTACGAGACAGCTCCTATAATTCACCCCTCCACTTT
TRBJ2-1 TRBV30 - - CAWSVIRGGHEQFF TGTGCCTGGAGTGTTATCCGGGGAGGACATGAGCAGTTCTTC
TRBJ1-6 TRBV27 TRBD1 once CASRGQGAKNSPLHF TGTGCCAGCAGGGGACAGGGGGCGAAAAATTCACCCCTCCACTTT
TRBJ2-1 TRBV27 TRBD1 - CASSLGVWDSYNEQFF TGTGCCAGCAGTTTGGGTGTGTGGGACAGCTACAATGAGCAGTTCTTC
TRBJ1-1 TRBV7-9 TRBD1 - CASSTSDRGRAFF TGTGCCAGCAGCACCTCGGACAGGGGTCGGGCTTTCTTT
TRBJ2-5 TRBV6-5 TRBD2 - CASSYGGAGAGETQYF TGTGCCAGCAGTTACGGTGGAGCGGGGGCGGGAGAGACCCAGTACTTC
TRBJ1-6 TRBV7-2 - - CASSSQNNSPLHF TGTGCCAGCAGCTCCCAGAATAATTCACCCCTCCACTTT
TRBJ1-2 TRBV7-2 TRBD1 - CASRFTGDPGYTF TGTGCCAGCAGATTCACAGGGGATCCTGGCTACACCTTC
TRBJ1-1 TRBV10-2 TRBD1 - CASTRPDRDTEAFF TGCGCCAGCACCCGACCGGACAGGGACACTGAAGCTTTCTTT
TRBJ1-4 TRBV5-5 - - CASRLGEGEKLFF TGTGCCAGCAGACTCGGGGAGGGCGAAAAACTGTTTTTT
TRBJ2-1 TRBV7-6 - once CASRNYNYNEQFF TGTGCCAGCAGAAATTACAATTACAATGAGCAGTTCTTC
TRBJ1-1 TRBV28 - - CASSLRGMNTEAFF TGTGCCAGCAGTTTACGGGGGATGAACACTGAAGCTTTCTTT
TRBJ2-3 TRBV9 - once CASSVQEWSSEGTDTQYF TGTGCCAGCAGCGTCCAAGAGTGGTCTAGCGAAGGCACAGATACGCAGTATTTT
TRBJ1-2 TRBV25-1 - - CASSGTGGLGYGYTF TGTGCCAGCAGTGGCACTGGGGGGTTAGGGTATGGCTACACCTTC
TRBJ1-1 TRBV7-9 - once CASSLGQGCFF TGTGCCAGCAGCTTAGGGCAGGGTTGCTTTTTT
TRBJ2-5 TRBV7-2 TRBD2 - CASSLEWRGVRETQYF TGTGCCAGCAGCTTAGAATGGCGGGGGGTTAGGGAGACCCAGTACTTC
TRBJ2-1 TRBV11-2 - - CASSLEGDSYNEQFF TGTGCCAGCAGCTTAGAGGGAGACTCCTACAATGAGCAGTTCTTC
TRBJ2-7 TRBV30 TRBD1 - CAWSVGQGAYEQYF TGTGCCTGGAGTGTGGGACAGGGGGCTTACGAGCAGTACTTC
TRBJ1-1 TRBV4-3 TRBD1 - CASSQDRGRVNTEAFF TGCGCCAGCAGCCAAGACAGGGGGCGCGTGAACACTGAAGCTTTCTTT
TRBJ2-1 TRBV5-1 TRBD2 - CASSLSLAGGGEQFF TGCGCCAGCAGCCTCTCTCTAGCGGGAGGGGGTGAGCAGTTCTTC
TRBJ2-1 TRBV5-4 TRBD1 - CASSAGTGLNNEQFF TGTGCCAGCAGCGCCGGGACAGGTCTGAACAATGAGCAGTTCTTC
TRBJ2-7 TRBV5-4 TRBD2 - CAIQAGPASYEQYF TGTGCCATCCAAGCGGGGCCCGCCTCCTACGAGCAGTACTTC
TRBJ2-3 TRBV9 - - CASSANQGEDTQYF TGTGCCAGCAGCGCAAACCAAGGGGAAGATACGCAGTATTTT
TRBJ2-1 TRBV6-2/TRBV6-3 TRBD2 - CASSYFHGLEQFF TGTGCCAGCAGTTACTTCCATGGACTAGAACAGTTCTTC
TRBJ1-2 TRBV30 TRBD1 - CAWSVGQGINYGYTF TGTGCCTGGAGTGTAGGACAGGGGATTAACTATGGCTACACCTTC
TRBJ1-1 TRBV3-1/TRBV3-2 TRBD1 - CASSQGGGTGHTEAFF TGTGCCAGCAGCCAAGGGGGCGGGACAGGGCACACTGAAGCTTTCTTT
TRBJ1-3 TRBV28 TRBD1 once CATSTGSGGNTIYF TGTGCCACCTCGACAGGGAGTGGTGGAAACACCATATATTTT
TRBJ1-2 TRBV9 - - CASSVTGGAQGYTF TGTGCCAGCAGCGTAACCGGGGGGGCTCAGGGCTACACCTTC
TRBJ1-1 TRBV7-6 - few CASAEFDRGTEAFF TGTGCCAGCGCAGAGTTCGATCGGGGGACTGAAGCTTTCTTT
TRBJ1-1 TRBV30 TRBD1 - CALQGASRDTEAFF TGTGCCTTACAGGGGGCATCGCGTGACACTGAAGCTTTCTTT
TRBJ2-3 TRBV9 TRBD2 once CAGGLGTSGRRRVTDTQYF TGTGCCGGGGGATTAGGGACTAGCGGGAGGCGACGGGTCACAGATACGCAGTATTTT
TRBJ2-7 TRBV6-6 - once CASSTGFEQYF TGTGCCAGCAGTACAGGGTTTGAGCAGTACTTC
TRBJ1-3 TRBV10-2 TRBD1 - CASSGGDSSGNTIYF TGCGCCAGCAGTGGGGGGGACAGCTCTGGAAACACCATATATTTT